This entry features one T cell receptor beta chain sequence. Its antigen is unknown. This sample was included in a study of memory CD4+ T cells and cytomegalovirus serostatus. Looking at the study overall: Healthy Belgian adult donors included roughly ten CMV-positive and 24 CMV-negative people. The study, taken as a whole, reports: A US-trained random forest predicted CMV serostatus with median AUC around 0.9.

The sort gate was single viable CD3+CD4+CD8-CD45RO+ cells for memory CD4+ T cells. Serum IgG to CMV pp150, pp28, p38 and p52 defined serostatus. V was pared by 5 bases and J by 4 bases, with 8 bases between. The germline CDR1 and CDR2 sequences are WNHNN and SYGVQD (reference sequence). The CDR3 covers 13 residues. Assay used: immunoSEQ multiplex PCR; TCRdb lists only in-frame clones, some missing. Here the sample spans tens of thousands of clones, approximately 80% being singletons. The chain employs TRBV10-1 and TRBJ1-4; D unclear. Material: memory CD4+ T cells from blood. The TCR sequence derives from an adult in good health and CMV-seropositive. This chain's CDR3 is CASSRGVNEKLFF. As DNA, the CDR3 is TGCGCCAGCAGTCGTGGGGTTAATGAAAAACTGTTTTTT.